The source of this TCR beta chain is a study of blood T cells in healthy people across ages. General study results and limits: Lack of knowledge of donor CMV status possibly confounded expanded clonotype changes.

Healthy Caucasian individuals from Russia aged about 6 to 90 served as donors. Alongside a J-beta primer mix, a sample-barcoded 5' primer served in a second PCR lasting roughly 7 to 11 cycles. TCRdb called the 5' RACE reads again in MiXCR, with one record for every CDR3 protein. The sample consists of around 600,000 distinct CDR3 sequences, less than 60% of them appearing once. Comment on this clonotype: Its antigen is still unknown.

The receptor was isolated from a man aged 80 or over in good health. The sequenced sample consisted of blood.

CDR3 in DNA: TGTGCCAGCAGCTTATGGGGCCCTCAAGAGACCCAGTACTTC. This codes for CASSLWGPQETQYF. This sequence joins TRBV7-2 and TRBJ2-5, with D tentatively TRBD1 (5 bases). This CDR3 is 14 amino acids long. Per germline, CDR1 SGHTA and CDR2 FQGNSA. Trimming removed 2 bases from V and 2 bases from J, with 9 bases in between.